This T cell receptor beta chain was sequenced in a study of cytomegalovirus exposure and HLA in healthy donors. The PCR was carried out with 60 Vbeta primers and 13 Jbeta primers. The repertoire was sequenced with immunoSEQ multiplex PCR; TCRdb's copy has only in-frame clones and lacks some. This sample has approximately 150,000 clones, with 70% to 85% found just once. In the case of this clone: Its specificity is unknown.

The ends lost 5 bases at V and 3 bases at J; junction bases unmatched: 9. The CDR3 sequence is 16 residues long. Germline V gives CDR1 MNHEY, CDR2 SMNVEV (reference sequence). Nominally healthy donors were sampled, though unrecorded immune exposures were likely. Whole-study results and caveats: As a later analysis revealed, most CMV-associated TCR beta chains appeared HLA-restricted.

The sequenced sample consisted of PBMCs. V gene TRBV27 combines with J gene TRBJ2-7; TRBD1 aligns across 11 bases. The TCR originated in a woman aged 25 to 39 in good health and CMV-seropositive. The CDR3 coding sequence is TGTGCCAGCAGTGCTTATGGGGGGACAGGGGGCTACGAGCAGTACTTC. This encodes CASSAYGGTGGYEQYF.